This T cell receptor (beta chain) comes out of a study of post-analysis software for immune sequencing data (dated by TCRdb to the mid-2010s). Describing the broader study: Disease courses on record covered relapsing-remitting, secondary progressive and progressive-relapsing multiple sclerosis, though some patients had no subtype annotation. The patient repertoires were set against ten to eleven previously published healthy control repertoires from donors whose ages ranged from roughly 6 to 27 years. A subset of samples was prepared in parallel using single-end sample barcoding, then pooled and co-amplified after Illumina adapter ligation. Results and caveats for the whole study, not just this receptor: Multiple sclerosis patients had significantly lower normalized Chao1 diversity than controls, a result that suggests substantial peripheral T-cell clonal expansion. Patients showed significantly higher frequencies than controls for roughly five TRBV segments, among them TRBV5-6, TRBV5-1 and TRBV20-1. The multiple sclerosis patient group was slightly younger than the control group. Direct clustering with F measure showed strong co-clustering of samples prepared in the same batch, prompting a batch-effect correction.

A remark on this clonotype: Its antigen specificity is not known. Base qualities were left out, and no much larger clone turns up one base away.

The CDR3 runs 12 amino acids, cysteine and phenylalanine included. Of the read, only the CDR3 DNA is kept; its 36 bases are in frame from base 1. CDR1 and CDR2 (SQVTM, ANQGSEA) derive from the germline V gene. The V end loses 6 bases and the J end loses 4 bases, and a stretch of 11 bases separates them. TCR beta repertoires were profiled from peripheral blood of 13 young patients with multiple sclerosis to demonstrate the VDJtools post-analysis software. The multiple sclerosis patients were children and adolescents between 6 and 15 years of age. The method behind the library was PCR. The data were produced on an Illumina HiSeq 2500. Unique molecular identifiers were incorporated into TCR beta cDNA libraries to reduce PCR and sequencing biases. Approximately 500,000 cDNA molecules were obtained per 1 to 10 million input T cells, so each molecule approximated one T cell. Patient libraries were prepared and sequenced with the same protocol used for the earlier healthy control dataset. Within a given batch, samples were prepared together, multiplexed and sequenced on the same HiSeq lane. As for the original processing: Raw barcoded reads were processed with MIGEC, and single-read molecular identifier groups were discarded before consensus assembly and CDR3 extraction. VDJtools was used for post-analysis of the clonotype tables, and diversity was normalized by down-sampling every dataset to the size of the smallest sample. To correct batch-related cross-sample contamination, repertoire overlap clustering matched CDR3 amino acid sequences but not nucleotide sequences. Using fastp trimming at Q25 and MiXCR clonotype assembly, TCRdb reanalyzed the public sequencing data and kept in-frame beta chains. Rows merge per CDR3 protein into single entries with the most common DNA and genes. For this entry, the V and J calls and clone size follow TCRdb and not the study's own pipeline. For this sample the table gives about 820,000 distinct CDR3 sequences, of which around 53% were detected only once. The ten largest clonotypes hold 4% to 5.5% of the sample.

The sequenced sample was blood. The sequence links TRBV29-1 to TRBJ2-3; TRBD2 might be the D gene, on 6 matching bases. This clonotype was obtained from a girl aged 5-17 years with multiple sclerosis. The DNA sequence follows: TGCAGCGTCCTCGGGGGTGCAGATACGCAGTATTTT. Translated, it reads CSVLGGADTQYF.